The 30 T cell receptor beta chains given below trace back to one sample, sequenced in a study of STAT5B mutations in CD4+ large granular lymphocyte leukemia. TCRdb's table, derived via immunoSEQ multiplex PCR, lists solely in-frame clones and lacks some. Of around 5,000 clones listed, 60% to 85% were seen once; the top ten hold roughly 60%. The specimen sequenced was PBMCs. The source is a man older than 75 with CD4+ T-cell large granular lymphocyte leukemia.

The rearrangement links TRBV6-5 to TRBJ1-4; 8 nucleotides match TRBD1. The J segment lost 7 bases and the V segment lost 0 bases, leaving 4 bases of the junction unmatched. The germline V gene has CDR1 MNHEY and CDR2 SVGAGI. CDR3 length: 15 residues. The CDR3 bases are TGTGCCAGCAGTTACTCGGACAGGGTTTTTGAAAAACTGTTTTTT. Translated, it gives CASSYSDRVFEKLFF.

The rearrangement links TRBV9 to TRBJ1-1; D is uncertain. The CDR3 contains 13 residues. The ends were cut back, 4 bases at V and 1 base at J, with 8 bases in the middle. The germline V gene encodes CDR1 SGDLS and CDR2 YYNGEE. CDR3 loop: CASSIRQNTEAFF. For the CDR3, the DNA is TGTGCCAGCAGCATCCGACAGAACACTGAAGCTTTCTTT. Full variable domain (rest looked up from reference TRBV9 and TRBJ1-1): DSGVTQTPKHLITATGQRVTLRCSPRSGDLSVYWYQQSLDQGLQFLIQYYNGEERAKGNILERFSAQQFPDLHSELNLSSLELGDSALYFCASSIRQNTEAFFGQGTRLTVV.

The chain carries TRBV28 and TRBJ2-2, with 11 bases matching TRBD2. The CDR3 spans 20 residues. Germline values: CDR1 MDHEN, CDR2 SYDVKM. The V segment lost 4 bases and the J segment 2 bases; nucleotides outside the gene matches: 15. The CDR3 region is CASSSPGTSGTGQNTGELFF. In nucleotides, the CDR3 is TGTGCCAGCAGTTCCCCCGGGACTAGCGGAACAGGACAAAACACCGGGGAGCTGTTTTTT.

This chain connects TRBV5-6 to TRBJ2-2; D not certain. CDR3 length: 18 amino acids. V lost 0 bases to trimming and J lost 3 bases, with 18 bases between them. The germline CDR1 and CDR2 sequences are SGHDT and YYEEEE. CDR3 sequence: CASSLVGLSSTDTGELFF. The DNA for the CDR3 is TGTGCCAGCAGCTTGGTTGGGCTGAGTAGTACAGACACCGGGGAGCTGTTTTTT.

The gene calls are TRBV6-1 and TRBJ1-6; TRBD1 agrees at 7 bases. J was trimmed by 4 bases and V by 1 base; bases with no gene match: 7. CDR3 length: 17 residues. Looked up from germline, CDR1 is MNHNS and CDR2 is SASEGT. DNA of the CDR3: TGTGCCAGCAGTGAAGACGGGACAGTATTTTATAATTCACCCCTCCACTTT. It encodes CASSEDGTVFYNSPLHF.

The count of this clone is one. The genes are TRBV28 and TRBJ1-3; D is unclear. The CDR3 contains 11 residues. Germline CDR1 MDHEN, CDR2 SYDVKM. Trimming shortened V by 5 bases and J by 7 bases, and 6 bases separated the two germline ends. In DNA form, the CDR3 reads TGTGCCAGCAGTGTGCCGAACACCATATATTTT. Its translation is CASSVPNTIYF.

This chain links TRBV6-6 with TRBJ1-1; D is uncertain. Germline lookup yields CDR1 MNHNY and CDR2 SVGAGI (reference sequence). Trimming removed 5 bases from V and 3 bases from J, with 7 bases in between. This CDR3 region has 12 residues. The chain's CDR3 is CASSPRYTEAFF. DNA of the CDR3: TGTGCCAGCAGTCCCCGGTACACTGAAGCTTTCTTT.

This sequence joins TRBV5-8 and TRBJ2-7, with unresolved D. With 6 bases removed from V and 5 bases from J, the gap between germline ends came to 6 bases. Germline V gives CDR1 SGHTS, CDR2 YDEGEE. The CDR3 runs to 10 residues. The CDR3 DNA reads TGTGCCAGCACCGAACACGAGCAGTACTTC. Protein product: CASTEHEQYF.

In nucleotides, the CDR3 is TGTGCCAGCAGCTTAGTATCTGGGACGAACACTGAAGCTTTCTTT. It encodes CASSLVSGTNTEAFF. The chain joins TRBV7-8 to TRBJ1-1, with D possibly matching TRBD1 (5 bases). This CDR3 comprises 15 residues. Trimming took off 1 base at V and 1 base at J, with 10 bases between the two ends. Germline CDR1 reads SGHVS; CDR2 reads FQNEAQ.

The gene calls are TRBV7-8 and TRBJ1-5; D gene ambiguous. Germline V CDR1 and CDR2: SGHVS, FQNEAQ. V was shortened by 1 base and J by 6 bases, with 7 bases between the two germline ends. This CDR3 is built from 13 residues. CDR3 sequence (DNA): TGTGCCAGCAGCTTAGACGTGGGTCAGCCCCAGCATTTT. Translated: CASSLDVGQPQHF.

The J gene is TRBJ1-6, the V gene TRBV4-2; D remains ambiguous. The CDR3 loop spans 16 amino acids. V lost 4 bases, J lost 5 bases, and 15 bases lay in between. CDR1 LGHNA and CDR2 YNFKEQ come from the germline V gene. The CDR3 DNA reads as TGTGCCAGCAGCCGGTCACCCGACACTAATAATTCACCCCTCCACTTT. Protein: CASSRSPDTNNSPLHF.

The V call is TRBV6-1, the J call TRBJ1-1; no firm D call. There are 15 residues in the CDR3. Germline loops: CDR1 MNHNS, CDR2 SASEGT. Trimming left V 1 base short and J 1 base short, with 10 bases between. CDR3 amino acids: CASSEEWARNTEAFF. In DNA, the CDR3 is TGTGCCAGCAGTGAAGAGTGGGCCCGGAACACTGAAGCTTTCTTT.

V and J are TRBV10-1 and TRBJ2-5; TRBD2 aligns across 7 bases. CDR1 is WNHNN and CDR2 is SYGVQD in the germline V gene (reference sequence). This CDR3 is 16 amino acids long. The trim removed 0 bases at V and 3 bases at J, leaving 7 bases unmatched. The CDR3 DNA reads TGCGCCAGCAGTGAGTCGGCTAGCGGCAGAGAAGAGACCCAGTACTTC. Protein sequence: CASSESASGREETQYF.

CDR3: CASSKGAGGRFARGFYEQYF. The DNA for the CDR3 is TGTGCCAGCAGCAAAGGGGCGGGGGGGAGATTCGCCCGCGGTTTCTACGAGCAGTACTTC. The chain is built from TRBV21-1 and TRBJ2-7; TRBD2, the table's D call, was not compared with the DNA. TRBV21-1 is deemed a pseudogene. This CDR3 contains 20 residues.

This rearrangement joins TRBV4-1 to TRBJ1-3; D gene unclear. Trimming stripped 4 bases from V and 3 bases from J, with 7 bases between. The length of the CDR3 is 13 residues. The V gene's germline CDR1 is MGHRA and CDR2 YSYEKL. CDR3 DNA: TGCGCCAGCAGCCTCGAATTTGGAAACACCATATATTTT. The encoded protein is CASSLEFGNTIYF.

This chain uses TRBV9 with TRBJ1-1; no clear D. The CDR3 contains 15 residues. Between the trimmed V and J ends, which lost 4 bases and 2 bases, there was a span of 15 bases. Germline CDR1 SGDLS, CDR2 YYNGEE. CDR3 region: CASSPQTRRNTEAFF. As DNA, the CDR3 is TGTGCCAGCAGCCCCCAAACCCGGAGAAACACTGAAGCTTTCTTT.

The chain recombines TRBV5-8 with TRBJ2-1; D is perhaps TRBD2 (5 bases). The germline V gene has CDR1 SGHTS and CDR2 YDEGEE. The CDR3 totals 13 residues. Trimming pared 1 base from V and 5 bases from J, leaving 7 bases between. The CDR3 spells CASSLYGDNEQFF. Here the CDR3 DNA reads TGTGCCAGCAGCTTGTACGGGGACAATGAGCAGTTCTTC. Supplemented by reference TRBV5-8 and TRBJ2-1, the full variable domain reads EAGVTQSPTHLIKTRGQQATLRCSPISGHTSVYWYQQALGLGLQFLLWYDEGEERNRGNFPPRFSGRQFPNYSSELNVNALELEDSALYLCASSLYGDNEQFFGPGTRLTVL.

V usage is TRBV9 and J usage is TRBJ2-7, with a weak D call TRBD1 (6 bases). CDR1 is SGDLS, CDR2 YYNGEE, per germline. The CDR3 is 13 amino acids. V lost 3 bases to trimming and J lost 3 bases, with 10 bases between them. The CDR3 DNA sequence: TGTGCCAGCAGCGCAGGGGACGGCTACGAGCAGTACTTC. Its protein product is CASSAGDGYEQYF.

This chain connects TRBV9 to TRBJ2-7; D gene unclear. The CDR3 extends over 12 amino acids. V lost 0 bases and J 5 bases, leaving 6 bases between the germline ends. Germline values: CDR1 SGDLS, CDR2 YYNGEE. In DNA form, the CDR3 reads TGTGCCAGCAGCGTAGCTGAGGACGAGCAGTACTTC. The encoded protein is CASSVAEDEQYF.

The rearrangement links TRBV19 to TRBJ2-1; TRBD2 aligns across 9 bases. Germline-derived CDR1 and CDR2 are LNHDA and SQIVND (reference sequence). The CDR3 sequence is 15 residues long. With V trimmed by 7 bases and J by 3 bases, 7 bases remained unmatched. CDR3 protein: CASTPGTSRYNEQFF. The DNA of the CDR3 is TGTGCCAGTACCCCCGGGACTAGCCGCTACAATGAGCAGTTCTTC.

This rearrangement joins TRBV5-1 to TRBJ2-3, with 10 bases aligning to TRBD2. The V and J ends lost 3 bases and 2 bases, in that order; junction bases with no gene match: 6. Germline CDR1 SGHRS, CDR2 YFSETQ. The CDR3 has 16 residues. Here the CDR3 DNA reads TGCGCCAGCAGCTCTAGCGGGGGCCCATTCACAGATACGCAGTATTTT. This gives the protein CASSSSGGPFTDTQYF.

The V gene is TRBV19, the J gene TRBJ1-1; TRBD1 is a possible D gene (5 bases). The V gene's germline CDR1 is LNHDA and CDR2 SQIVND (reference sequence). The CDR3 consists of 15 residues. The ends were cut back, 10 bases at V and 5 bases at J, with 23 bases in the middle. CDR3 nucleotides: TGTGCCACTACCTCGGGACTTGGAACGAGGACTGAAGCTTTCTTT. Its protein is CATTSGLGTRTEAFF.

The rearrangement uses TRBV6-1 and TRBJ1-3; TRBD1 is a possible D gene (6 bases). V dropped 6 bases and J dropped 0 bases, with 12 bases sitting between them. The CDR3 is made up of 15 amino acids. Germline V gene sequence: CDR1 MNHNS, CDR2 SASEGT. CDR3 residues: CASRTGTLSGNTIYF. As DNA, the CDR3 is TGTGCCAGCAGGACCGGGACACTCTCTGGAAACACCATATATTTT.

The chain is built from TRBV9 and TRBJ1-5, with D unclear. CDR1 and CDR2 (germline): SGDLS, YYNGEE. The CDR3 totals 13 residues. Trimming removed 3 bases at V and 4 bases at J, with 8 bases between. CDR3 in amino acids: CASSADGNQPQHF. Here the CDR3 DNA reads TGTGCCAGCAGCGCAGATGGGAATCAGCCCCAGCATTTT.

This sequence joins TRBV7-2 and TRBJ2-5; D may be TRBD1 (5 bases). The CDR3 loop spans 15 amino acids. Germline CDR1 is SGHTA and CDR2 is FQGNSA. The germline V and J ends were trimmed by 4 bases and 4 bases, with 16 bases remaining between them. The CDR3 DNA reads TGTGCCAGCAGCTCCCCCCCGCAGGGAAGAGAGACCCAGTACTTC. Amino acids: CASSSPPQGRETQYF.

This clone has a single count. The chain uses TRBV6-6 and TRBJ2-7; D is possibly TRBD2 (7 bases). The V end lost 7 bases, the J end lost 3 bases, and 19 bases lay between the germline ends. In germline, CDR1 is MNHNY, CDR2 SVGAGI (reference sequence). This CDR3 has 15 residues. CDR3 coding DNA: TGTGCCAGCATCAGGGGCATTAGCGGGTTCTACGAGCAGTACTTC. Its protein is CASIRGISGFYEQYF.

The chain has TRBV27 and TRBJ2-1, with 10 bases identical to TRBD1. Germline V lookup: CDR1 MNHEY, CDR2 SMNVEV (reference sequence). The V gene end was trimmed by 2 bases and the J gene end by 4 bases; junction bases not matched to a gene: 2. This CDR3 contains 15 residues. The DNA of the CDR3 is TGTGCCAGCAGTTTAGACAGGGGGCTTTACAATGAGCAGTTCTTC. Translating it yields CASSLDRGLYNEQFF.

The rearrangement links TRBV11-3 to TRBJ2-3; D uncertain. This CDR3 region has 13 residues. V gave up 0 bases and J gave up 6 bases, with 7 bases separating them. Germline V gene sequence: CDR1 SGHNT, CDR2 YENEEA. The CDR3 loop is CASSLEPRDTQYF. The CDR3 nucleotides read TGTGCCAGCAGCTTAGAACCGCGGGATACGCAGTATTTT.

This clone was seen a handful of times. The chain carries TRBV6-5 and TRBJ2-3; D possibly uses TRBD1 or TRBD2 (6 bases each). Germline V gene sequence: CDR1 MNHEY, CDR2 SVGAGI. This CDR3 is 15 amino acids long. V gave up 0 bases and J gave up 2 bases, with 9 bases separating them. This CDR3 is CASSYSGGPTDTQYF. In DNA, the CDR3 is TGTGCCAGCAGTTACTCTGGGGGGCCCACAGATACGCAGTATTTT.

This clone has a handful of counts. As DNA, the CDR3 is TGTGCCAGCAGCAAACTAGGGGACAATGAGCAGTTCTTC. Encoded protein: CASSKLGDNEQFF. This chain links TRBV6-5 with TRBJ2-1, with D perhaps given as TRBD1 or TRBD2 (5 bases each). This CDR3 region has 13 residues. Per germline, CDR1 MNHEY and CDR2 SVGAGI. Trimming cost V 6 bases and J 5 bases, with 11 bases left between them.